The clone carrying this TCR beta chain was seen more than once but under ten times. Its antigen is as yet unknown. Using RNA template, CDR3s of TCR alpha and beta were amplified with iRepertoire arm-PCR. For one-step reverse transcription and amplification, 100-400 ng of tissue mRNA or PBMC total RNA was used. Each CDR3 protein gets one entry after TCRdb re-called the multiplex PCR reads with MiXCR. The sample lists about 130,000 distinct CDR3 sequences; roughly 20% were seen once. This CDR3 has 14 residues. V lost 5 bases, J lost 6 bases, and 14 bases lay in between. The record originates from a study of glioma-infiltrating T cells. Findings and limits, study-wide: Gliomas, especially low-grade, showed above-expected tissue-blood divergence; non-neoplastic patients showed below. CDR3 overlap between tissue and blood was very small.

Sequenced: glioma tissue, nonneoplastic brain tissue, or PBMCs (not recorded which). The rearrangement uses TRBV12-3 or TRBV12-4 and TRBJ2-1; unclear D gene. This TCR came from a human donor with low-grade glioma or glioblastoma, undergoing nonglioma brain surgery, or in good health (not recorded which). CDR3 nucleotide sequence: TGTGCCAGCAGTCGCGCCCCAGGCCGCAATGAGCAGTTCTTC. Translated: CASSRAPGRNEQFF.